This T cell receptor (beta chain) was sequenced for a study of blood T cell repertoires in COVID-19. Methods used by the authors: Estimated nucleated cell counts came from reference gene primer amplification. The table came from immunoSEQ multiplex PCR; TCRdb's copy has only in-frame clones and leaves some out. V, J and clone size are those of that table, while D and trimming were read from the DNA. The table has 350,000 or so clones, around 89% seen once. Losses at the gene ends were 4 bases for V and 8 bases for J; bases not matched to a gene: 9. In germline, CDR1 is MDHEN, CDR2 SYDVKM. The CDR3 has 15 amino acids.

The sequencing sample was made of peripheral blood. This TCR was recovered from a man between 18 and 35 years old with active or convalescent COVID-19. This chain uses TRBV28 with TRBJ2-1; 9 bases line up with TRBD1. The CDR3 DNA is TGTGCCAGCAGTTCGACCGGGACAGGGCATTATGAGCAGTTCTTC. Its protein is CASSSTGTGHYEQFF.